The present T cell receptor (beta chain) was sequenced within a study of cytomegalovirus exposure and HLA in healthy donors. Primers for the PCR totalled 60 Vbeta and 13 Jbeta. Method: immunoSEQ multiplex PCR; TCRdb's copy keeps in-frame clones and lacks some. The sample consists of 80,000 to 100,000 clones, roughly four fifths of them appearing once. For this clone: Its antigen is unknown.

The study's findings and limits: Differences between HLA loci emerged in a later analysis of TCR association rates, with DRB1 most and HLA-C fewest.

The V segment lost 4 bases and the J segment 9 bases; nucleotides outside the gene matches: 8. Germline assignment: CDR1 SGHTA and CDR2 FQGNSA. The CDR3 extends over 14 amino acids. Regarding donors, all were healthy bone marrow donors. The sequence was obtained from a human donor in good health. The gene calls are TRBV7-2 and TRBJ2-1; 8 bases map to TRBD2. The specimen was PBMCs. The DNA for the CDR3 is TGTGCCAGCAGCTCCCGGGGGGGGCTGGGTGAGCAGTTCTTC. Its protein product is CASSSRGGLGEQFF.